The TCR beta chain under discussion was sequenced for a study of Tregs in tolerant kidney transplant recipients (dated by TCRdb to 2018 to 2020). Context from the whole study: The transplants used related donors along with nonmyeloablative bone marrow transplantation, and in the human trials mixed chimerism was transient. The study applied TCRbeta sequencing to find donor-specific regulatory T cells before combined kidney and bone marrow transplantation and then followed those same cells after transplant. Overall results and qualifications from the work: In tolerant patients, the expansion of donor-specific Tregs was greater than global Treg expansion, suggesting that the expansion was antigen-driven rather than nonspecific. Expanding Tregs with activated donor B cells appeared to identify the most biologically relevant and donor-specific TCRbeta repertoire. Because the PCR primers were changed over time for some patients, nucleotide-level comparison could not be performed across the samples from those patients. Biological reproducibility was not examined directly, but technical replication error appeared to be minimal. The study was constrained by small patient numbers, and validation of the findings is required in larger populations and under other immunosuppression protocols.

In the paper's terms, the time point label means: blood sample drawn before combined kidney and bone marrow transplant. Thawed PBMCs were FACS-sorted into unstimulated Tregs (CD4+CD25+CD127-), CD4+ non-Tregs (CD4+CD25-), CD4 cells and CD8 cells. Patients were a few combined kidney and bone marrow transplant recipients from the ITN036ST trial, and only these trial subjects had samples available. Healthy control blood was processed to PBMCs by Ficoll density gradient and cryopreserved, and patient PBMCs were collected before and after transplant. CDR1 is given as MDHEN and CDR2 as SYDVKM, both from the germline V gene. The CDR3, cysteine through phenylalanine, is 15 amino acids long. The sequence is cut down to CDR3 DNA, 45 bases in frame from base 1. The germline V end is reduced by 3 bases and the J end by 5 bases; junction bases left unmatched: 6. As to this clone: Its antigen specificity is not known. Base qualities are not recorded, but no much larger clone differs from it by a single base.

Genomic DNA was extracted from sorted cells with the QIAGEN DNeasy Blood and Tissue Kit for TCRbeta CDR3 sequencing. Through immunoSEQ, high-throughput TCRbeta CDR3 sequencing was done commercially, including PCR amplification with internal controls and bias correction. Turning to the authors' computational methods: Unique productive TCRbeta sequences were defined by CDR3 nucleotide sequence where primers matched, otherwise by CDR3 amino acid sequence with Vbeta and Jbeta genes. As a correction for sorting error, sequences shared between sorted populations at a frequency ratio of 2:1 or less were discarded, and the remaining shared sequences were assigned to the higher population. Sequences were defined as donor-reactive when expanded at least 5-fold in CFSE-low cells versus unstimulated cells and present at a frequency of at least 0.01% in CFSE-low cells. Jensen-Shannon divergence calculated on the top 100 TCRbeta sequences ranked by frequency was used to measure repertoire divergence. For samples with multiple sequencing runs, sorting error was corrected separately for each run before the runs were pooled. TCRdb took over this immuneACCESS table, retaining in-frame rearrangements with V and J assigned. Such tables are incomplete; in checked studies, under half of the missing clones stem from an unresolved V gene, and the remainder is unexplained. V, J and clone size reflect that table, while D and trimming were determined from the DNA. The sample contains 98,000 or so clones, around 90% of them found a single time. Approximately 0.34% of the sample is held by the ten biggest clonotypes.

This specimen was CD4+ T cells from blood, taken before the transplant. The sequence is built from TRBV28 and TRBJ2-5, and 10 bases in between align with TRBD1. The TCR sequence derives from a human donor who received a combined kidney and bone marrow transplant. The DNA reads as follows: TGTGCCAGCAGTTTCCCGACAGGGGGCGCCGAGACCCAGTACTTC. The translation is CASSFPTGGAETQYF.